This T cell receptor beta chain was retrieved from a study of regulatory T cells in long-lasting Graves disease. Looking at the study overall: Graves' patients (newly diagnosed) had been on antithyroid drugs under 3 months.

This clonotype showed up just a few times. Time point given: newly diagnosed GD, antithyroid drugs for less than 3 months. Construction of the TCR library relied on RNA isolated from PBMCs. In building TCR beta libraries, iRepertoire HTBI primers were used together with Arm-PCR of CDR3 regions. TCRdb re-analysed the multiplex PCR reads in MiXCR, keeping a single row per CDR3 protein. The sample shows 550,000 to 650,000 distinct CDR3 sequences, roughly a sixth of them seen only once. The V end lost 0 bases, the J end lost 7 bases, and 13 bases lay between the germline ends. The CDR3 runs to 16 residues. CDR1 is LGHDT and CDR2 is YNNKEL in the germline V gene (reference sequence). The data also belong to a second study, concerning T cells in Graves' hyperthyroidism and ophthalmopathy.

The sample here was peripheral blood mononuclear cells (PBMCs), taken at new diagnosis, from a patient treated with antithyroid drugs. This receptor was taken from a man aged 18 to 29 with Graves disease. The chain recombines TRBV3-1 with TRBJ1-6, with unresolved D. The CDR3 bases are TGTGCCAGCAGCCAAGAATCCCTCGGAGGGAATTCACCCCTCCACTTT. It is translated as CASSQESLGGNSPLHF. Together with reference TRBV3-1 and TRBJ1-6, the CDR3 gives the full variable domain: DTAVSQTPKYLVTQMGNDKSIKCEQNLGHDTMYWYKQDSKKFLKIMFSYNNKELIINETVPNRFSPKSPDKAHLNLHINSLELGDSAVYFCASSQESLGGNSPLHFGNGTRLTVT.